The 10 T cell receptor beta chains presented below share a single source sample, sequenced in a study of shared clonotypes between healthy human individuals. Profiled with immunoSEQ multiplex PCR; TCRdb holds only in-frame clones, not every one. The table includes some 690,000 clones, around 90% detected once. What was sequenced was memory CD8+ T cells from PBMCs. Indicated subset: CD45RO+ cells pooled with CCR7-negative TemRA cells. The origin of the receptors is a man aged 18 to 30 in good health. Some clones in this sample may be carry-over from other donors' samples.

The chain employs TRBV6-6 and TRBJ2-2; unclear D gene. The CDR3 has 13 amino acids. The V gene's germline CDR1 is MNHNY and CDR2 SVGAGI (reference sequence). Trimming stripped 3 bases from V and 7 bases from J, with 9 bases between. The CDR3 reads CASSYPSGGELFF. In nucleotides, the CDR3 is TGTGCCAGCAGTTATCCGAGTGGCGGGGAGCTGTTTTTT.

The chain carries TRBV25-1 and TRBJ1-2; D is uncertain. CDR1 and CDR2 from the germline V gene are MGHDK and SYGVNS. CDR3 length: 11 amino acids. V was cut by 7 bases and J by 4 bases, with 7 bases left in between. The CDR3, as DNA: TGTGCCAGCAACACTGGCTATGGCTACACCTTC. This codes for CASNTGYGYTF.

The rearrangement links TRBV5-1 to TRBJ2-7; D unclear. Trimming took 3 bases from V and 6 from J, leaving 10 bases between them. Germline V gene sequence: CDR1 SGHRS, CDR2 YFSETQ. The CDR3 runs to 12 residues. The CDR3, as DNA: TGCGCCAGCAGCTACGACGGGTCCGAGCAGTACTTC. It is translated as CASSYDGSEQYF.

The rearrangement uses TRBV29-1 and TRBJ2-4, with D possibly being TRBD1 (6 bases). The CDR3 consists of 11 residues. Trimming removed 5 bases from V and 7 bases from J, with 9 bases in between. Per germline, CDR1 SQVTM and CDR2 ANQGSEA. This chain's CDR3 is CSVQGWNIQYF. The CDR3 coding sequence is TGCAGCGTTCAGGGGTGGAACATTCAGTACTTC.

The chain uses TRBV7-6 and TRBJ2-7; TRBD2 aligns across 9 bases. The ends lost 5 bases at V and 1 base at J; junction bases unmatched: 9. The CDR3 has 16 amino acids. The germline gives CDR1 SGHVS, CDR2 FNYEAQ. The CDR3 here is CASSPRLAASSYEQYF. As DNA, the CDR3 is TGTGCCAGCAGCCCAAGACTAGCGGCATCATCCTACGAGCAGTACTTC.

V is TRBV27 and J is TRBJ2-6, with 8 bases lining up with TRBD2. The CDR3 has 18 amino acids. Germline V gene sequence: CDR1 MNHEY, CDR2 SMNVEV (reference sequence). J gave up 4 bases and V 5 bases, and 13 bases lay outside the gene matches. The CDR3 bases are TGTGCCAGCAGTGACTCGGCCACGGGGGGGGCAGGGGCCAACGTCCTGACTTTC. Its protein product is CASSDSATGGAGANVLTF.

The chain employs TRBV5-4 and TRBJ2-5; D unresolved. Trimming removed 3 bases at V and 5 bases at J, with 14 bases between. Per the germline V gene, CDR1 is SGHNT and CDR2 is YYREEE (reference sequence). The CDR3 has 14 amino acids. The CDR3 spells CASSSPPPGETQYF. The CDR3 DNA sequence: TGTGCCAGCAGCTCCCCGCCCCCCGGGGAGACCCAGTACTTC.

The rearrangement joins TRBV7-9 to TRBJ2-7; 10 bases are a match to TRBD1. V lost 5 bases, J lost 3 bases, and 13 bases stayed unmatched. Germline V gene data show CDR1 as SEHNR and CDR2 as FQNEAQ (reference sequence). This CDR3 is 17 amino acids long. The CDR3 nucleotides read TGTGCCAGCAGCCCATATGGTAGGGGGACAGGGGTCTACGAGCAGTACTTC. Protein product: CASSPYGRGTGVYEQYF.

The chain joins TRBV7-9 to TRBJ2-1; 8 bases align to TRBD1. This CDR3 has 12 residues. J gave up 4 bases and V 10 bases, and 3 bases lay outside the gene matches. Per the germline V gene, CDR1 is SEHNR and CDR2 is FQNEAQ (reference sequence). The CDR3 is CATRQGYNEQFF. As DNA, the CDR3 is TGTGCCACCCGACAGGGGTACAATGAGCAGTTCTTC.

The V call is TRBV7-9, the J call TRBJ1-5; D is ambiguous. Trimming removed 5 bases at V and 0 bases at J, with 8 bases between. This CDR3 spans 14 amino acids. Per the germline V gene, CDR1 is SEHNR and CDR2 is FQNEAQ (reference sequence). The DNA for the CDR3 is TGTGCCAGCAGCCCCGTTCGTAGCAATCAGCCCCAGCATTTT. Translation gives CASSPVRSNQPQHF.